One and the same sample provided the 25 T cell receptor beta chains below, sequenced in a study of cytomegalovirus exposure and HLA in healthy donors. The table came from immunoSEQ multiplex PCR; TCRdb's copy has only in-frame clones and leaves some out. There are nearly 200,000 clones in the sample; 84% occur only once, and around an eighth lies in the top ten. The sequencing sample was made of PBMCs. Every receptor here comes from a woman aged 30 to 39 in good health and CMV-seropositive.

As regards this clone: This specimen includes other DNA sequences encoding the same CDR3. The V and J genes are TRBV29-1 and TRBJ2-7; tentative D call: TRBD2 (7 bases). This CDR3 region has 12 residues. Trimming took 4 bases from V and 2 from J, leaving 9 bases between them. Germline CDR1 SQVTM, CDR2 ANQGSEA. The CDR3 loop reads CSVVGGAYEQYF. CDR3 nucleotides: TGCAGCGTTGTAGGGGGGGCCTACGAGCAGTACTTC.

In regard to this clone: One junction end does not reproduce the germline sequence, and a read error may be involved. The rearrangement uses TRBV6-1 and TRBJ1-2; 9 nucleotides line up with TRBD1. Germline values: CDR1 MNHNS, CDR2 SASEGT. The CDR3 consists of 12 residues. The CDR3 sequence is CASRRTGDGYTF. The CDR3 DNA sequence: TGTGCCAGCCGGAGGACAGGGGATGGATACACCTTC.

CDR3 amino acids: CARSSPGTSNFCHRYEQYF. In nucleotides, the CDR3 is TGTGCCAGAAGCTCCCCCGGGACTAGTAATTTTTGCCACAGGTACGAGCAGTACTTC. The chain is built from TRBV7-5 and TRBJ2-7; the table's D call TRBD2 went unverified against the DNA. TRBV7-5 is termed a pseudogene. This CDR3 is built from 19 residues.

The V call is TRBV28, the J call TRBJ1-5; 10 positions match TRBD1. The CDR3 is made up of 14 amino acids. V dropped 7 bases and J dropped 6; count of bases not matched to a gene: 6. Per the germline V gene, CDR1 is MDHEN and CDR2 is SYDVKM. CDR3 bases: TGTGCCAGCACCTCGGGACAGGGGACTCAGCCCCAGCATTTT. It is translated as CASTSGQGTQPQHF.

The V gene is TRBV9, the J gene TRBJ2-5, with D unclear. CDR1 SGDLS and CDR2 YYNGEE come from the germline V gene. The CDR3 is 13 amino acids. The V end was cut by 0 bases, the J end by 5 bases, with 8 bases between. The CDR3: CASSVAPLETQYF. The CDR3 bases are TGTGCCAGCAGCGTAGCTCCACTGGAGACCCAGTACTTC.

The chain combines TRBV2 with TRBJ1-2, with D possibly being TRBD1 (5 bases). V was cut by 3 bases and J by 2 bases, with 13 bases left in between. Germline-derived CDR1 and CDR2 are SNHLY and FYNNEI. There are 15 residues in the CDR3. The CDR3 DNA is TGTGCCAGCAGTGAGGGAGGGGCACAAAACTATGGCTACACCTTC. Encoded protein: CASSEGGAQNYGYTF.

This clone was detected only once. The rearrangement uses TRBV5-6 and TRBJ1-5, with 10 nucleotides matching TRBD1. CDR1 SGHDT and CDR2 YYEEEE come from the germline V gene. The V gene end was trimmed by 3 bases and the J gene end by 7 bases; junction bases not matched to a gene: 7. The CDR3 is made up of 15 amino acids. The CDR3 loop is CASSSNPGQGQPQHF. DNA of the CDR3: TGTGCCAGCAGCTCGAACCCGGGACAGGGGCAGCCCCAGCATTTT.

As DNA, the CDR3 is TGTGCCAGCAGCTTAGTCAGGCGGACTCGGGGGGACCAGTACTTC. As protein: CASSLVRRTRGDQYF. The V call is TRBV7-2, the J call TRBJ2-5, with 7 bases identical to TRBD2. Germline CDR1 SGHTA, CDR2 FQGNSA. The CDR3 has 15 residues. The J segment lost 10 bases and the V segment lost 1 base, leaving 12 bases of the junction unmatched.

The gene calls are TRBV12-5 and TRBJ2-1; 7 bases agree with TRBD2. The CDR3 extends over 14 amino acids. After removal of 7 bases from V and 4 bases from J, the junction contained 7 bases not matched to a gene. Germline-derived CDR1 and CDR2 are LGHNT and FRNRAP. The CDR3 sequence is CASAWGGTYNEQFF. For the CDR3, the DNA is TGTGCTAGTGCCTGGGGGGGAACATACAATGAGCAGTTCTTC.

V usage is TRBV11-1 and J usage is TRBJ2-1; 7 bases agree with TRBD2. This CDR3 has 15 residues. Looked up from germline, CDR1 is SGHAT and CDR2 is FQDESV (reference sequence). The J segment lost 8 bases and the V segment lost 1 base, leaving 8 bases of the junction unmatched. CDR3 sequence: CASSLDSGSGDEQFF. The CDR3 DNA follows: TGTGCCAGCAGCTTAGATAGTGGGAGCGGGGATGAGCAGTTCTTC.

This clone was observed a few times. Other nucleotide sequences in the sample specify the same CDR3. The CDR3 bases are TGTGCCAGCAGCTTAGGACAGAACACCGGGGAGCTGTTTTTT. Amino acids: CASSLGQNTGELFF. The V call is TRBV7-9, the J call TRBJ2-2; no clear D. The CDR3 length is 14 residues. Germline CDR1 SEHNR, CDR2 FQNEAQ (reference sequence). Trimming stripped 1 base from V and 1 base from J, with 4 bases between. The whole variable domain, filled in from reference TRBV7-9 and TRBJ2-2, reads DTGVSQNPRHKITKRGQNVTFRCDPISEHNRLYWYRQTLGQGPEFLTYFQNEAQLEKSRLLSDRFSAERPKGSFSTLEIQRTEQGDSAMYLCASSLGQNTGELFFGEGSRLTVL.

The J gene is TRBJ2-1, the V gene TRBV9; 7 bases map to TRBD2. This CDR3 contains 15 residues. Germline values: CDR1 SGDLS, CDR2 YYNGEE. V was pared by 1 base and J by 7 bases, with 8 bases of the junction left unmatched. The DNA for the CDR3 is TGTGCCAGCAGCGTAACGGCGGGAGTGGTAAATGAGCAGTTCTTC. Translation: CASSVTAGVVNEQFF. The complete variable domain, with remaining parts taken from reference TRBV9 and TRBJ2-1, reads DSGVTQTPKHLITATGQRVTLRCSPRSGDLSVYWYQQSLDQGLQFLIQYYNGEERAKGNILERFSAQQFPDLHSELNLSSLELGDSALYFCASSVTAGVVNEQFFGPGTRLTVL.

This clone was found a few times. The chain uses TRBV7-9 and TRBJ1-2; D gene uncertain. The CDR3 totals 13 residues. Between the trimmed V and J ends, which lost 1 base and 0 bases, there was a span of 3 bases. Germline V gene sequence: CDR1 SEHNR, CDR2 FQNEAQ (reference sequence). Written as DNA, the CDR3 is TGTGCCAGCAGCTTAGACACTAACTATGGCTACACCTTC. Amino acids: CASSLDTNYGYTF.

The V call is TRBV5-4, the J call TRBJ2-7; D perhaps matches TRBD2 (6 bases). With 1 base removed from V and 5 bases from J, the gap between germline ends came to 13 bases. The V gene's germline CDR1 is SGHNT and CDR2 YYREEE (reference sequence). This CDR3 contains 14 residues. CDR3 amino acids: CASSLREGRHEQYF. The CDR3, as DNA: TGTGCCAGCAGCTTGAGAGAGGGGAGGCACGAGCAGTACTTC.

V gene TRBV30 combines with J gene TRBJ2-5; weak D call: TRBD1 (5 bases). Trimming pared 2 bases from V and 2 bases from J, leaving 12 bases between. Germline V gene data show CDR1 as GTSNPN and CDR2 as SVGIG (reference sequence). CDR3 length: 14 amino acids. CDR3 amino acids: CAWSRNRNQETQYF. The CDR3 DNA reads TGTGCCTGGAGTCGAAACAGGAATCAAGAGACCCAGTACTTC.

J is TRBJ2-7 and V is TRBV5-8, with a possible D match to TRBD1 (5 bases). CDR3 length equals 13 residues. The germline V gene encodes CDR1 SGHTS and CDR2 YDEGEE. V was cut by 4 bases and J by 3 bases, with 11 bases left in between. The CDR3 region is CASSPGPLYEQYF. The CDR3 DNA follows: TGTGCCAGCAGCCCAGGGCCTCTCTACGAGCAGTACTTC.

The genes are TRBV6-1 and TRBJ1-5; D remains ambiguous. The V gene lost 3 bases and the J gene lost 6 bases, with 6 bases spanning the gap. This CDR3 region has 12 residues. Germline assignment: CDR1 MNHNS and CDR2 SASEGT. The CDR3 DNA reads TGTGCCAGCAGTGACAAATTTCAGCCCCAGCATTTT. Translation: CASSDKFQPQHF.

CDR3: CATSRDLGTTQPQHF. CDR3 in DNA: TGTGCCACCAGCAGAGATCTGGGGACAACGCAGCCCCAGCATTTT. V is TRBV15 and J is TRBJ1-5; D is possibly TRBD1 (6 bases). CDR3 length: 15 amino acids. Deletions cut 0 bases from V and 7 bases from J, with 13 bases between. Germline V gene lookup returns CDR1 LNHNV and CDR2 YYDKDF (reference sequence).

V usage is TRBV6-5 and J usage is TRBJ1-2, with 10 bases aligning to TRBD1. The CDR3 covers 15 residues. V gave up 0 bases and J gave up 7 bases; unmatched junction bases: 5. Germline CDR1 is MNHEY and CDR2 is SVGAGI. The DNA of the CDR3 is TGTGCCAGCAGTTACTCGGGACAGGGGAGGGGTGGCTACACCTTC. This codes for CASSYSGQGRGGYTF.

The V gene is TRBV4-1, the J gene TRBJ2-1; 8 bases match TRBD2. Germline V gene data show CDR1 as MGHRA and CDR2 as YSYEKL. Losses at the gene ends were 1 base for V and 0 bases for J; bases not matched to a gene: 5. This CDR3 is built from 17 residues. CDR3 DNA sequence: TGCGCCAGCAGCCAAGTTCTCGGGAGGGACTCCTACAATGAGCAGTTCTTC. As protein: CASSQVLGRDSYNEQFF.

This chain joins TRBV6-1 and TRBJ1-5; 7 bases agree with TRBD1. V gave up 7 bases and J gave up 5 bases; unmatched junction bases: 11. This CDR3 has 15 residues. Germline CDR1 is MNHNS and CDR2 is SASEGT. The chain's CDR3 is CASTEDRDSYQPQHF. DNA of the CDR3: TGTGCCAGCACCGAAGATCGGGACAGTTATCAGCCCCAGCATTTT.

On this clone: The junction departs from the called germline gene at one end, perhaps through a read error. CDR3 bases: TGTGCTAGCAGCCCAACTATCGCGGGAGCCTACGAGCAGTACTTC. Translating it yields CASSPTIAGAYEQYF. The J gene is TRBJ2-7, the V gene TRBV7-7; 7 bases fit TRBD2. The CDR3 totals 15 residues. Germline CDR1 SSHAT, CDR2 FNYEAQ (reference sequence).

This chain uses TRBV5-6 with TRBJ2-5; possible D gene TRBD2, 6 bases. Per the germline V gene, CDR1 is SGHDT and CDR2 is YYEEEE. V lost 2 bases and J 7 bases, leaving 15 bases between the germline ends. This CDR3 region has 14 residues. The CDR3 spells CASSFRDSRGTQYF. The CDR3 region has the DNA TGTGCCAGCAGCTTCCGGGACTCGAGAGGGACCCAGTACTTC.

This clone was counted only a few times. The gene calls are TRBV4-2 and TRBJ1-2, with TRBD1 identical over 12 bases. Trimming removed 0 bases from V and 7 bases from J; junction bases left unmatched: 9. Germline V gives CDR1 LGHNA, CDR2 YNFKEQ. CDR3 size: 17 residues. The CDR3 coding sequence is TGTGCCAGCAGCCAAGATACGGTAGGGACAGGGGGCCGTGGCTACACCTTC. This translates into CASSQDTVGTGGRGYTF.

CDR3 protein: CASSSDRGGGYTF. The CDR3 coding sequence is TGTGCCAGCAGCAGTGACAGAGGCGGTGGCTACACCTTC. The chain has TRBV6-4 and TRBJ1-2; D perhaps matches TRBD1 (5 bases). The length of the CDR3 is 13 residues. The germline V gene has CDR1 MRHNA and CDR2 SNTAGT. V lost 6 bases to trimming and J lost 7 bases, with 15 bases between them.